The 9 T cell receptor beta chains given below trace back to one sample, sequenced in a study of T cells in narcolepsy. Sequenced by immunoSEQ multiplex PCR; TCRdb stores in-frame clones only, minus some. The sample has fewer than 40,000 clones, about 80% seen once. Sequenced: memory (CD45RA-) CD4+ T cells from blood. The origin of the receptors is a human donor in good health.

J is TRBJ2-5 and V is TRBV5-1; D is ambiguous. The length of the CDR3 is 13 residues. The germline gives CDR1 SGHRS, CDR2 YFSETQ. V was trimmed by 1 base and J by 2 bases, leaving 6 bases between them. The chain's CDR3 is CASSLRNQETQYF. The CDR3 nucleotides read TGCGCCAGCAGCTTGCGGAATCAAGAGACCCAGTACTTC.

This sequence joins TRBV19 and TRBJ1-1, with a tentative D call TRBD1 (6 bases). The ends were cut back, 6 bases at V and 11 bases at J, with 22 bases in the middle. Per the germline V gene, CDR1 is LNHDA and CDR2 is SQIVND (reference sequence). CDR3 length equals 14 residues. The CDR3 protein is CASSKHGTNALAFF. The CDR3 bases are TGTGCCAGTAGCAAACACGGGACAAATGCCCTCGCTTTCTTT.

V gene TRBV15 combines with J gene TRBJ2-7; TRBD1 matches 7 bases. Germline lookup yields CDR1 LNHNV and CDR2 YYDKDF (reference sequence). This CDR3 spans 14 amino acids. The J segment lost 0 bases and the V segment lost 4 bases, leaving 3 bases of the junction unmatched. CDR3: CATSIRQGSYEQYF. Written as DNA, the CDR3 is TGTGCCACCAGCATTAGACAGGGCTCCTACGAGCAGTACTTC.

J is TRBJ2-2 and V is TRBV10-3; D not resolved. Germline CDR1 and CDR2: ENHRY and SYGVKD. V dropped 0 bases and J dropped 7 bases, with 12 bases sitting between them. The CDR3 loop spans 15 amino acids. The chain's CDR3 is CAISESNSPGGELFF. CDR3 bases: TGTGCCATCAGTGAGTCGAATTCCCCAGGCGGGGAGCTGTTTTTT.

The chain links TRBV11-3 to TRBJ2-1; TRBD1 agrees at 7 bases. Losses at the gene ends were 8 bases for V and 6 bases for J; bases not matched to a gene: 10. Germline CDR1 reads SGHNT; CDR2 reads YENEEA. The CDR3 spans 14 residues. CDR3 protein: CASGQVLAPNEQFF. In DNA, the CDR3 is TGTGCCAGCGGACAGGTCCTCGCCCCCAATGAGCAGTTCTTC.

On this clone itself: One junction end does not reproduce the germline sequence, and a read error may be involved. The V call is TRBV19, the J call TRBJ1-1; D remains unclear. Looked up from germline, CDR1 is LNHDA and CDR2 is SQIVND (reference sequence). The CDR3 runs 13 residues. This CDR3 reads CASSRVENIEAFF. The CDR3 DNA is TGTGCCAGTAGTAGGGTGGAGAACATTGAAGCTTTCTTT.

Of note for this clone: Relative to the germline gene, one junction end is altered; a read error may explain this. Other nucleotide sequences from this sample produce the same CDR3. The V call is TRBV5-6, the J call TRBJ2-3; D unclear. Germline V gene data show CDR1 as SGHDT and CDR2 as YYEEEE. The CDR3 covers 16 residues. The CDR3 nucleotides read TGCGCCAGCAGCTTGGCCTCGGCTCACAATTGGGATACGCAGTATTTT. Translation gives CASSLASAHNWDTQYF.

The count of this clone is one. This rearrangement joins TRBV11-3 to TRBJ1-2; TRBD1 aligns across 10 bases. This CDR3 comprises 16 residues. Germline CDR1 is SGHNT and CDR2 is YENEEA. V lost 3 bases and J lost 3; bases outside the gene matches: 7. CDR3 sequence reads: CASSFGDRGFDYGYTF. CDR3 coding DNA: TGTGCCAGCAGCTTTGGGGACAGGGGTTTTGACTATGGCTACACCTTC.

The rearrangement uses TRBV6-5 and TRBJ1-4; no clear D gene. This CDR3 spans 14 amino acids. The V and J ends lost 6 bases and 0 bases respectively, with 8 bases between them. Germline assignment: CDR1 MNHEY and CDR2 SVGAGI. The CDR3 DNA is TGTGCCAGCAGCCTCAGCACAACTAATGAAAAACTGTTTTTT. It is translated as CASSLSTTNEKLFF.